This TCR beta chain was sequenced in a study of shared clonotypes between healthy human individuals. Looking at the study overall: Each donor's CD4 naive and CD4 memory cells filled three plates apiece, CD8 naive two, and CD8 memory one.

Sequencing used immunoSEQ multiplex PCR; TCRdb keeps in-frame clones, though not all of them. The sample carries more than 2 million clones, 85% to 95% recorded once. General study points: On the whole, naive subsets had larger estimated richness than memory subsets had.

V shed 0 bases, J shed 9 bases, and the junction held 4 bases outside the gene matches. From germline, CDR1 is SGHRS and CDR2 YFSETQ. The CDR3 length is 14 residues. About this clone: Antigen unknown.

The chain is built from TRBV5-1 and TRBJ2-1; 9 positions agree with TRBD1. This clonotype originated in a man between 18 and 35 years old in good health. Sample: naive CD4+ T cells sorted from blood. Subset indicated: CD45RA+ positively selected. The CDR3 DNA is TGCGCCAGCAGCTTGGGACAGGGGGATGCTGAGCAGTTCTTC. This translates into CASSLGQGDAEQFF.